The rows below give T cell receptor beta chains drawn from one sample of a study of identical twins. A single record per CDR3 protein comes from TCRdb applying MiXCR to the 5' RACE reads. The sample carries 400,000 to 650,000 distinct CDR3 sequences, roughly a fifth recorded once. This sample also appeared in a second study, on T cells expressing NK-cell markers.

The material sequenced was CD4+ T cells sorted from blood. These receptors were obtained from a woman in her late teens or twenties in good health. The CDR3 runs from the conserved cysteine through the conserved F or W. The order of the fields is J gene, V gene, CDR3 protein.

j_call: TRBJ1-6
v_call: TRBV12-3/TRBV12-4
cdr3_aa: CASSFWGHRGSPLHF

j_call: TRBJ2-6
v_call: TRBV15
cdr3_aa: CATSSLGVSGANVLTF

j_call: TRBJ2-1
v_call: TRBV20-1
cdr3_aa: CSARDKSLGVF

j_call: TRBJ2-7
v_call: TRBV12-3/TRBV12-4
cdr3_aa: CASSSMDGYEQYF

j_call: TRBJ1-5
v_call: TRBV12-5
cdr3_aa: CASGLRGQPQHF

j_call: TRBJ2-7
v_call: TRBV28
cdr3_aa: CASTGSGGSYEQYF

j_call: TRBJ1-1
v_call: TRBV29-1
cdr3_aa: CSAGRRNTEAFF

j_call: TRBJ2-6
v_call: TRBV28
cdr3_aa: CATLRDRGLPGANVLTF

j_call: TRBJ2-3
v_call: TRBV6-1
cdr3_aa: CASSPTSGGSTDTQYF

j_call: TRBJ2-1
v_call: TRBV7-7
cdr3_aa: CASSAEFSSYNEQFF

j_call: TRBJ1-1
v_call: TRBV20-1
cdr3_aa: CSANPAQVNTEAFF

j_call: TRBJ1-1
v_call: TRBV5-1
cdr3_aa: CASSRDDTEAFF

j_call: TRBJ1-2
v_call: TRBV7-9
cdr3_aa: CASSTPGGYGYTF

j_call: TRBJ1-4
v_call: TRBV20-1
cdr3_aa: CSAGTGGGEKLFF

j_call: TRBJ1-2
v_call: TRBV20-1
cdr3_aa: CSAPAQVSYGYTF

j_call: TRBJ2-3
v_call: TRBV10-2
cdr3_aa: CASTSQDTQYF

j_call: TRBJ1-2
v_call: TRBV29-1
cdr3_aa: CSAGDGTYGYTF

j_call: TRBJ2-4
v_call: TRBV7-2
cdr3_aa: CASSILAGGPDIQYF

j_call: TRBJ2-1
v_call: TRBV10-3
cdr3_aa: CAIKALANGNNEQFF

j_call: TRBJ2-7
v_call: TRBV7-9
cdr3_aa: CASSPPRDGYEQYF

j_call: TRBJ1-2
v_call: TRBV29-1
cdr3_aa: CSVIDGGSYGYTF

j_call: TRBJ1-1
v_call: TRBV18
cdr3_aa: CASSPESMNTEAFF

j_call: TRBJ1-5
v_call: TRBV20-1
cdr3_aa: CSSGQEHPQHF

j_call: TRBJ2-2
v_call: TRBV5-4
cdr3_aa: CASSLVTSGSSGELFF

j_call: TRBJ2-1
v_call: TRBV6-5
cdr3_aa: CASSFLDSSSYNEQFF

j_call: TRBJ2-7
v_call: TRBV20-1
cdr3_aa: CSATTLRLAGVEQYF

j_call: TRBJ2-1
v_call: TRBV29-1
cdr3_aa: CSVERRGVYNEQFF

j_call: TRBJ2-1
v_call: TRBV10-1
cdr3_aa: CASSESKWGHNEQFF

j_call: TRBJ2-7
v_call: TRBV13
cdr3_aa: CASSLGLAGATYEQYF

j_call: TRBJ1-3
v_call: TRBV6-5
cdr3_aa: CASSYDRSGNTIYF

j_call: TRBJ2-3
v_call: TRBV20-1
cdr3_aa: CSARRNLLAGSLSAQYF

j_call: TRBJ2-3
v_call: TRBV20-1
cdr3_aa: CSAIGASGAPDTQYF

j_call: TRBJ2-7
v_call: TRBV7-7
cdr3_aa: CASSASCATTCYEQYF

j_call: TRBJ1-1
v_call: TRBV20-1
cdr3_aa: CSAPYRGRNTEAFF

j_call: TRBJ2-3
v_call: TRBV12-3/TRBV12-4
cdr3_aa: CASTLGRASTDTQYF

j_call: TRBJ2-2
v_call: TRBV10-3
cdr3_aa: CAISSTGASSGELFF

j_call: TRBJ1-1
v_call: TRBV10-1
cdr3_aa: CASSRDRVEAFF

j_call: TRBJ1-2
v_call: TRBV20-1
cdr3_aa: CSARDGTTYNYGYTF

j_call: TRBJ1-1
v_call: TRBV9
cdr3_aa: CASSVVSANTEAFF

j_call: TRBJ2-1
v_call: TRBV6-5
cdr3_aa: CASSYSWSPAGNEQFF

j_call: TRBJ1-1
v_call: TRBV20-1
cdr3_aa: CSAGGYGAFF

j_call: TRBJ2-3
v_call: TRBV3-1
cdr3_aa: CASSQDVDRATDTQYF

j_call: TRBJ2-3
v_call: TRBV5-1
cdr3_aa: CASSLDEPSTDTQYF

j_call: TRBJ1-1
v_call: TRBV6-4
cdr3_aa: CASSRQPNTEAFF

j_call: TRBJ2-3
v_call: TRBV5-1
cdr3_aa: CDSSPQTGTSGGPRDTQYF

j_call: TRBJ1-2
v_call: TRBV21-1
cdr3_aa: CASTEQANYGYTF

j_call: TRBJ1-1
v_call: TRBV12-3/TRBV12-4
cdr3_aa: CASRRRSTEAFF

j_call: TRBJ1-6
v_call: TRBV6-1
cdr3_aa: CASSRTALYNSPLHF

j_call: TRBJ2-1
v_call: TRBV20-1
cdr3_aa: CSARLAGGRGEQFF

j_call: TRBJ2-1
v_call: TRBV24-1
cdr3_aa: CATSDPSSNEQFF

j_call: TRBJ2-5
v_call: TRBV29-1
cdr3_aa: CSVEGPRWTQYF

j_call: TRBJ2-1
v_call: TRBV5-5
cdr3_aa: CASSLWASGYNEQFF

j_call: TRBJ2-7
v_call: TRBV20-1
cdr3_aa: CSARLAGRGDEQYF